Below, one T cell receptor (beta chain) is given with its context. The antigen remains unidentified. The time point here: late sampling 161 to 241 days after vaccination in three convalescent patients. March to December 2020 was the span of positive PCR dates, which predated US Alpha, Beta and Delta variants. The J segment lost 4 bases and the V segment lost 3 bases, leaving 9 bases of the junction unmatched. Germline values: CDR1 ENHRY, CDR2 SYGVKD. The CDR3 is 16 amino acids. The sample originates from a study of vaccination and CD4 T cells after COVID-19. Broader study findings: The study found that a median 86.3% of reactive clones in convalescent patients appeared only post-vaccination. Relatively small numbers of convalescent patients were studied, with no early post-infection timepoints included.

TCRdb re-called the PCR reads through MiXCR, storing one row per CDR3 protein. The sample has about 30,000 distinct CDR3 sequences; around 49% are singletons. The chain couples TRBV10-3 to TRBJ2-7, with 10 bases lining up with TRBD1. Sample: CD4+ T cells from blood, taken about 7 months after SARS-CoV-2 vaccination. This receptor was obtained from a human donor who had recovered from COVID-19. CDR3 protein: CAISDPAGTGEYEQYF. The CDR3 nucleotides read TGTGCCATCAGTGACCCAGCGGGGACAGGGGAATACGAGCAGTACTTC.